The rows below give T cell receptor beta chains drawn from one sample of a study of OX40 agonist ivuxolimab in advanced cancers. Sequencing used immunoSEQ multiplex PCR; TCRdb keeps in-frame clones, though not all of them. The sample has about 13,000 clones, 70% to 80% seen once; the top ten hold 30% to 45%. Source: CD4+ or CD8+ T cells sorted from blood, taken in a trial of the OX40 agonist ivuxolimab. Receptor source: an adult with an advanced solid tumor such as melanoma, head and neck, liver or kidney cancer. Each CDR3 is given with its conserved first and last residue. D genes are given only for firm matches. Clone sizes are given selectively: once, few, many, or a class where the clone is expanded.

clone_size | cdr3_length | j_call | v_call | d_call | cdr3_aa | cdr3_nt
few | 13 | TRBJ2-7 | TRBV28 | NA | CASRIPESYEQYF | TGTGCCAGCAGGATTCCGGAGAGCTACGAGCAGTACTTC
hyperexpanded | 15 | TRBJ1-2 | TRBV4-2 | NA | CASSHEGSIVYGYTF | TGTGCCAGCAGCCATGAAGGAAGCATAGTCTATGGCTACACCTTC
NA | 17 | TRBJ2-7 | TRBV18 | TRBD2 | CASSPSTSGRAGGEQYF | TGTGCCAGCTCACCTTCGACTAGCGGGAGAGCCGGGGGCGAGCAGTACTTC
NA | 13 | TRBJ2-3 | TRBV5-1 | NA | CASSFGLTDTQYF | TGCGCCAGCAGCTTTGGCCTCACAGATACGCAGTATTTT
NA | 14 | TRBJ2-7 | TRBV19 | NA | CASSMGGPAREQYF | TGTGCCAGTAGTATGGGGGGGCCAGCGAGAGAGCAGTACTTC
few | 14 | TRBJ2-2 | TRBV6-4 | NA | CASSDSSDTGELFF | TGTGCCAGCAGTGACTCTAGCGACACCGGGGAGCTGTTTTTT
NA | 14 | TRBJ2-2 | TRBV2 | NA | CASSGDANTGELFF | TGTGCCAGCAGTGGAGACGCAAACACCGGGGAGCTGTTTTTT
NA | 18 | TRBJ2-2 | TRBV5-3 | TRBD1 | CARSLARLRQGNTGELFF | TGTGCCAGAAGCTTGGCCCGCCTCAGACAGGGGAACACCGGGGAGCTGTTTTTT
NA | 15 | TRBJ2-1 | TRBV10-2 | NA | CASSSTDSLYNEQFF | TGCGCCAGCAGTTCCACGGACTCGCTCTACAATGAGCAGTTCTTC
NA | 13 | TRBJ2-3 | TRBV5-8 | NA | CASSLAGVGTQYF | TGTGCCAGCAGCTTGGCGGGGGTCGGGACGCAGTATTTT
few | 14 | TRBJ1-1 | TRBV28 | NA | CASKDTATYTEAFF | TGTGCCAGCAAAGATACAGCTACCTACACTGAAGCTTTCTTT
NA | 16 | TRBJ2-6 | TRBV5-6 | NA | CASSLVGVGGANVLTF | TGTGCCAGCAGCTTGGTCGGGGTAGGTGGGGCCAACGTCCTGACTTTC
NA | 11 | TRBJ2-1 | TRBV27 | NA | CASGLNNEQFF | TGTGCCAGCGGGCTTAACAATGAGCAGTTCTTC
NA | 14 | TRBJ1-1 | TRBV7-9 | TRBD1 | CASSLTQSGTAAFF | TGTGCCAGCAGCTTAACTCAAAGTGGGACAGCGGCTTTCTTT
few | 14 | TRBJ1-2 | TRBV5-1 | NA | CASSSSFGDYGYTF | TGCGCCAGCAGCTCCAGCTTTGGGGACTATGGCTACACCTTC
NA | 12 | TRBJ1-1 | TRBV28 | NA | CASSLPAKQAFF | TGTGCCAGCAGTCTGCCGGCCAAGCAAGCTTTCTTT
NA | 14 | TRBJ2-5 | TRBV6-5 | NA | CASRSGHLGETQYF | TGTGCCAGCAGATCCGGACACTTGGGGGAGACCCAGTACTTC
NA | 14 | TRBJ2-7 | TRBV7-3 | TRBD1 | CASSLTRDSYEQYF | TGTGCCAGCAGCTTAACACGGGACAGCTACGAGCAGTACTTC
NA | 16 | TRBJ1-4 | TRBV6-1 | NA | CASSEFNGDANEKLFF | TGTGCCAGCAGTGAATTTAACGGGGACGCCAACGAAAAACTGTTTTTT
few | 11 | TRBJ2-3 | TRBV27 | NA | CASGVSDTQYF | TGTGCCAGCGGGGTTTCAGATACGCAGTATTTT
once | 18 | TRBJ2-2 | TRBV4-1 | TRBD2 | CASSQDSLAGGSTGELFF | TGCGCCAGCAGCCAAGATTCCCTAGCGGGAGGGTCGACCGGGGAGCTGTTTTTT
NA | 16 | TRBJ2-2 | TRBV7-8 | NA | CASSRGPAGNTGELFF | TGTGCCAGCAGTCGAGGGCCAGCGGGGAACACCGGGGAGCTGTTTTTT
NA | 18 | TRBJ2-1 | TRBV19 | NA | CASSMRGGPGSSYNEQFF | TGTGCCAGTAGTATGAGGGGCGGACCTGGAAGCTCCTACAATGAGCAGTTCTTC
NA | 17 | TRBJ2-2 | TRBV5-4 | TRBD2 | CASSQSLAGVVTGELFF | TGTGCCAGCAGCCAATCCCTAGCGGGAGTGGTTACCGGGGAGCTGTTTTTT
NA | 16 | TRBJ2-1 | TRBV10-2 | NA | CASSDPGTPPYNEQFF | TGCGCCAGCAGTGACCCCGGGACTCCCCCATACAATGAGCAGTTCTTC
NA | 14 | TRBJ2-7 | TRBV9 | NA | CASSVDSASYEQYF | TGTGCCAGCAGCGTAGACTCCGCGTCCTACGAGCAGTACTTC
NA | 14 | TRBJ1-2 | TRBV12-5 | NA | CASGWADLPYGYTF | TGTGCTAGTGGCTGGGCCGACCTGCCGTATGGCTACACCTTC
NA | 17 | TRBJ1-1 | TRBV12-5 | NA | CASGQSNYPWVNTEAFF | TGTGCTAGTGGCCAATCAAACTACCCTTGGGTGAACACTGAAGCTTTCTTT
few | 11 | TRBJ1-1 | TRBV2 | NA | CASSWTAEAFF | TGTGCCAGCAGTTGGACAGCAGAAGCTTTCTTT
NA | 19 | TRBJ1-3 | TRBV15 | TRBD1 | CATSRPLGVTGGAENTIYF | TGTGCCACCAGCAGACCCCTGGGGGTGACAGGGGGCGCGGAGAACACCATATATTTT
NA | 14 | TRBJ2-1 | TRBV5-8 | TRBD2 | CASSNLAGASEQFF | TGTGCCAGCAGCAACTTAGCGGGAGCGTCTGAGCAGTTCTTC
NA | 16 | TRBJ2-2 | TRBV18 | NA | CASSPPVYNFTGELFF | TGTGCCAGCTCACCACCTGTCTACAACTTCACCGGGGAGCTGTTTTTT
NA | 13 | TRBJ1-3 | TRBV6-6 | TRBD1 | CASSPRDSDTIYF | TGTGCCAGCAGTCCCCGGGACAGTGACACCATATATTTT
few | 14 | TRBJ2-7 | TRBV5-1 | NA | CASSPPNSAYEQYF | TGCGCCAGCAGCCCTCCGAACTCGGCCTACGAGCAGTACTTC
NA | 14 | TRBJ2-3 | TRBV6-1 | NA | CASSEGGSTDTQYF | TGTGCCAGCAGTGAAGGCGGGAGCACAGATACGCAGTATTTT
NA | 15 | TRBJ2-7 | TRBV13 | NA | CASSLGGGNYYEQYF | TGTGCCAGCAGCTTAGGAGGGGGGAATTACTACGAGCAGTACTTC